One and the same sample provided the 3 T cell receptor beta chains below, sequenced in a study of blood T cells in healthy people across ages. With a J-beta primer mix and a sample-barcoded 5' primer, a second PCR ran about 7 to 12 cycles. In TCRdb, the 5' RACE reads were re-called with MiXCR into one record per CDR3 protein. The sample carries 920,000 or so distinct CDR3 sequences, less than 50% recorded once. Sequenced sample: blood. Source of these receptors: a woman between 55 and 75 years old in good health.

This clonotype was detected only once. V is TRBV4-1 and J is TRBJ2-5; D gene ambiguous. The CDR3 contains 17 residues. Germline CDR1 and CDR2: MGHRA and YSYEKL. The germline V and J ends were trimmed by 2 bases and 4 bases, with 20 bases remaining between them. The CDR3 sequence is CASSQSPREAHPETQYF. The CDR3 coding sequence is TGCGCCAGCAGCCAAAGCCCCAGAGAAGCCCACCCAGAGACCCAGTACTTC.

This clonotype showed up just a few times. The rearrangement uses TRBV9 and TRBJ2-1; no firm D call. This CDR3 is built from 13 residues. Trimming left V 3 bases short and J 12 bases short, with 16 bases between. Looked up from germline, CDR1 is SGDLS and CDR2 is YYNGEE. CDR3 in DNA: TGTGCCAGCAGCGGAGACGGGCCTCATGGGCAGTTCTTC. Translated: CASSGDGPHGQFF.

The V and J genes are TRBV20-1 and TRBJ1-4; maybe TRBD1 (6 bases). The CDR3 consists of 14 residues. Germline V gives CDR1 DFQATT, CDR2 SNEGSKA (reference sequence). Trimming pared 3 bases from V and 0 bases from J, leaving 8 bases between. DNA for the CDR3: TGCAGTGCTAGGGACAGTGCAACTAATGAAAAACTGTTTTTT. Protein product: CSARDSATNEKLFF.